This is a list of T cell receptor beta chains from one sample in a study of beta chain features in type 1 diabetes. Method: immunoSEQ multiplex PCR; TCRdb's copy keeps in-frame clones and lacks some. Altogether about 260,000 clones are present, around 65% being singletons, with the ten largest covering 0.053%. Sequences were obtained from naive CD4+ T cells from blood. The receptor set was obtained from a man aged 30-40 years in good health. CDR3s include the opening cysteine and the closing phenylalanine or tryptophan. Part of the rows lack a size; the others show once, few, many or a class for expanded clones.

cdr3_aa j_call v_call clone_size
CSVKGLITDTQYF TRBJ2-3 TRBV29-1 few
CASSPGVSYEQYF TRBJ2-7 TRBV5-4 .
CSVLTGLTDTQYF TRBJ2-3 TRBV29-1 .
CASSSPVKREQYF TRBJ2-7 TRBV7-2 .
CSVSGDTDTQYF TRBJ2-3 TRBV29-1 .
CASSPYSGGSYEQYF TRBJ2-7 TRBV7-2 .
CAWSRGQYYEQYF TRBJ2-7 TRBV30 .
CASSLAPASGHEQYF TRBJ2-7 TRBV7-2 .
CASSLDGSYEQYF TRBJ2-7 TRBV5-4 once
CASSPTSGTRPYF TRBJ2-7 TRBV7-9 .
CSVGIPRTGELFF TRBJ2-2 TRBV29-1 .
CSGIDRLAVNEQFF TRBJ2-1 TRBV29-1 .
CASSLSAGVQETQYF TRBJ2-5 TRBV5-4 few
CATSISGRARETQYF TRBJ2-5 TRBV15 .
CASSNRTGRTEAFF TRBJ1-1 TRBV5-1 .
CAWGDRSSGANVLTF TRBJ2-6 TRBV30 .
CAWSVPTYGYTF TRBJ1-2 TRBV30 .
CASSYSQATYEQYF TRBJ2-7 TRBV6-6 .
CAWSARGHEQYF TRBJ2-7 TRBV30 .
CASSFEAGRETQYF TRBJ2-5 TRBV5-1 .
CACSRVVNTEAFF TRBJ1-1 TRBV30 .
CAWRWAGGYEQFF TRBJ2-1 TRBV30 once
CASSLRPGGDTQYF TRBJ2-3 TRBV28 .
CSVWRETEAFF TRBJ1-1 TRBV29-1 few
CASSLDVAGGSYEQYF TRBJ2-7 TRBV7-2 .
CASSPRQGVVYEQYF TRBJ2-7 TRBV7-2 .
CASSWGRPSTYGYTF TRBJ1-2 TRBV5-1 .
CAWSVPSGSYDYTF TRBJ1-2 TRBV30 .
CASRSTGGGQPQHF TRBJ1-5 TRBV28 .
CAWSRAGNTIYF TRBJ1-3 TRBV30 once
CAWDTGRETQYF TRBJ2-5 TRBV30 once
CASSLTSFTDTQYF TRBJ2-3 TRBV5-6 .
CASSDHSGWYQETQYF TRBJ2-5 TRBV25-1 .
CAWRVEGETQYF TRBJ2-5 TRBV30 .
CASSTPLRRETQYF TRBJ2-5 TRBV28 .
CASSLKGRANEQFF TRBJ2-1 TRBV18 few
CAWSLGQGTYEQYF TRBJ2-7 TRBV30 .
CSVTGQGAMETQYF TRBJ2-5 TRBV29-1 few
CASSARTSTDTQYF TRBJ2-3 TRBV7-9 .
CASTIGQGNYGYTF TRBJ1-2 TRBV7-2 .
CSVLKADTQYF TRBJ2-3 TRBV29-1 .
CASSVRQGMDEQYF TRBJ2-7 TRBV2 .
CATEDSMNTEAFF TRBJ1-1 TRBV10-3 .
CASSSLAGSYEQYF TRBJ2-7 TRBV7-9 .
CASKGASNTGELFF TRBJ2-2 TRBV25-1 .